The 14 T cell receptor beta chains listed next were all sequenced from one sample in a study of Graves' ophthalmopathy and Graves' hyperthyroidism. RNA transcripts provided the template for amplifying TCR beta CDR3 regions. HTBI primers were employed in first-round RT-PCR, then a second-round multiplex PCR followed. TCRdb re-called the multiplex PCR reads with MiXCR, one entry per CDR3 protein. The sample records about 1.1 million distinct CDR3 sequences, about 40% being singletons. Input material: peripheral blood or thyroid tissue (not recorded which). The receptors derive from an adult man with Graves' hyperthyroidism.

This chain links TRBV6-5 with TRBJ2-5; D gene ambiguous. With 4 bases removed from V and 0 bases from J, the gap between germline ends came to 9 bases. CDR1 MNHEY and CDR2 SVGAGI come from the germline V gene. The CDR3 has 14 residues. The chain's CDR3 is CASSFYIDQETQYF. CDR3 bases: TGTGCCAGCAGTTTCTATATAGACCAAGAGACCCAGTACTTC.

The chain recombines TRBV7-8 with TRBJ1-1, with TRBD1 identical over 8 bases. Germline V lookup: CDR1 SGHVS, CDR2 FQNEAQ. This CDR3 has 13 amino acids. Germline trimming cut 8 bases from V and 5 bases from J; bases unmatched to any gene: 7. CDR3 bases: TGTGCCAGCTCAGGGGGCTGGGGAACTGAAGCTTTCTTT. This codes for CASSGGWGTEAFF.

This sequence joins TRBV2 and TRBJ2-2, with 10 bases matching TRBD2. V trimming: 8 bases; J trimming: 0 bases; junction bases outside the gene matches: 0. Germline V CDR1 and CDR2: SNHLY, FYNNEI. The CDR3 sequence is 14 residues long. The CDR3 nucleotides are TGTGCCAGCCTAGCGGGAGCGAACACCGGGGAGCTGTTTTTT. Translation gives CASLAGANTGELFF. Complete variable domain (other parts from reference TRBV2 and TRBJ2-2): EPEVTQTPSHQVTQMGQEVILRCVPISNHLYFYWYRQILGQKVEFLVSFYNNEISEKSEIFDDQFSVERPDGSNFTLKIRSTKLEDSAMYFCASLAGANTGELFFGEGSRLTVL.

Only one count was recorded for this clonotype. Germline is not matched at one junction end, which may reflect a read error. V is TRBV29-1 and J is TRBJ1-2, with D unresolved. This CDR3 has 10 residues. Looked up from germline, CDR1 is SQVTM and CDR2 is ANQGSEA. The CDR3: CSVLGSHYAF. The DNA of the CDR3 is TGCAGCGTGTTAGGGAGCCACTACGCCTTC.

This clonotype showed up many times. The chain recombines TRBV20-1 with TRBJ1-2; D ambiguous. Germline values: CDR1 DFQATT, CDR2 SNEGSKA (reference sequence). The CDR3 totals 14 residues. V lost 0 bases, J lost 3 bases, and 11 bases lay in between. The CDR3 nucleotides read TGCAGTGCTAGAGATCGGGCGTCCTACTATGGCTACACCTTC. This translates into CSARDRASYYGYTF.

This clonotype was seen more than once but under ten times. The V call is TRBV2, the J call TRBJ1-2; 9 bases map to TRBD1. Trimming removed 7 bases from V and 2 bases from J; junction bases left unmatched: 5. Per the germline V gene, CDR1 is SNHLY and CDR2 is FYNNEI. The CDR3 consists of 14 residues. CDR3 protein: CASTGTGRNYGYTF. CDR3 coding DNA: TGTGCCAGCACTGGGACAGGGAGGAACTATGGCTACACCTTC.

On this clonotype itself: This could be a read error, since a much larger clone is one nucleotide away. This chain links TRBV7-2 with TRBJ1-3, with D possibly being TRBD1 (5 bases). Germline V gene data show CDR1 as SGHTA and CDR2 as FQGNSA. CDR3 size: 15 residues. CDR3 DNA sequence: TGTGCCAGCAGCTTAGTTGTGGGGACGGGAACCACCATATATTTT. Its protein is CASSLVVGTGTTIYF.

Remarks on this clonotype: The junction departs from the called germline gene at one end, perhaps through a read error. The V gene is TRBV20-1, the J gene TRBJ2-7; D uncertain. This CDR3 has 13 amino acids. Germline V gene lookup returns CDR1 DFQATT and CDR2 SNEGSKA (reference sequence). CDR3 nucleotide sequence: TGCAGTGCCCGCCGCTTCGGCTCCTACGAGCATTACTTC. This encodes CSARRFGSYEHYF.

With regard to this clonotype: The CDR3 does not close with the conserved phenylalanine or tryptophan, likely indicating a read error. Because the CDR3's place on the DNA is in doubt, the DNA is left out and the CDR3 is given as listed by TCRdb. CDR3 sequence: CASSFLVKM. The gene calls are TRBV25-1 and TRBJ1-4. The CDR3 contains 9 residues when both ends are counted. The germline CDR1 and CDR2 sequences are MGHDK and SYGVNS.

The chain is built from TRBV24-1 and TRBJ1-5, with no clear D. The CDR3 covers 15 residues. Trimming took off 5 bases at V and 1 base at J, with 11 bases between the two ends. CDR1 and CDR2 (germline): KGHDR, SFDVKD. The CDR3 region is CATSVKRESNQPQHF. In DNA form, the CDR3 reads TGTGCCACCAGTGTTAAACGTGAAAGCAATCAGCCCCAGCATTTT.

The V and J genes are TRBV30 and TRBJ2-5; weak D call: TRBD2 (6 bases). CDR3 length: 13 residues. Deletions cut 5 bases from V and 1 base from J, with 11 bases between. Germline CDR1 GTSNPN, CDR2 SVGIG (reference sequence). The CDR3 region is CAWATGGQETQYF. The CDR3 DNA sequence: TGTGCCTGGGCCACCGGGGGCCAAGAGACCCAGTACTTC. The full variable domain, its missing parts supplied by reference TRBV30 and TRBJ2-5, is SQTIHQWPATLVQPVGSPLSLECTVEGTSNPNLYWYRQAAGRGLQLLFYSVGIGQISSEVPQNLSASRPQDRQFILSSKKLLLSDSGFYLCAWATGGQETQYFGPGTRLLVL.

This clonotype was counted many times. The chain uses TRBV2 and TRBJ2-6; either TRBD1 or TRBD2 may supply D (5 bases each). The CDR3 contains 18 residues. CDR1 is SNHLY and CDR2 is FYNNEI in the germline V gene. V lost 4 bases to trimming and J lost 4 bases, with 20 bases between them. CDR3 sequence: CASSAWGPTVPGANVLTF. The CDR3 coding sequence is TGTGCCAGCAGTGCGTGGGGACCTACTGTCCCCGGGGCCAACGTCCTGACTTTC.

This chain connects TRBV7-3 to TRBJ2-3; D uncertain. The CDR3 is made up of 14 amino acids. Per germline, CDR1 SGHTA and CDR2 FQGTGA. Trimming stripped 4 bases from V and 4 bases from J, with 12 bases between. The CDR3 here is CASSSQTGADTQYF. CDR3 nucleotides: TGTGCCAGCAGCTCACAAACTGGCGCAGATACGCAGTATTTT. The full variable domain, its missing parts supplied by reference TRBV7-3 and TRBJ2-3, is GAGVSQTPSNKVTEKGKYVELRCDPISGHTALYWYRQSLGQGPEFLIYFQGTGAADDSGLPNDRFFAVRPEGSVSTLKIQRTERGDSAVYLCASSSQTGADTQYFGPGTRLTVL.

The chain combines TRBV2 with TRBJ1-4, with a tentative D call TRBD1 (6 bases). The CDR3 has 15 residues. In germline, CDR1 is SNHLY, CDR2 FYNNEI. V lost 6 bases and J lost 7, with 18 bases in between. The CDR3 is CASRETGYRGEKLFF. DNA of the CDR3: TGTGCCAGCAGGGAAACAGGGTATAGAGGTGAAAAACTGTTTTTT.